The 25 T cell receptor beta chains below come from one sample, sequenced in a study of shared clonotypes between healthy human individuals. The naive CD8 population came from CD45RO-negative cells selected for CCR7, without terminally differentiated effector memory CD45RA+ cells. Some clones are missing from TCRdb's copy, which holds only in-frame ones; the method was immunoSEQ multiplex PCR. The profile shows about 580,000 clones, roughly 98% of them singletons. Material: naive CD8+ T cells sorted from blood. These receptors originate from a man between 25 and 39 years old in good health.

The chain employs TRBV7-9 and TRBJ2-1; weak D call: TRBD2 (6 bases). The CDR3 sequence is 16 residues long. Trimming took 5 bases from V and 2 from J, leaving 16 bases between them. From germline, CDR1 is SEHNR and CDR2 FQNEAQ (reference sequence). The CDR3 bases are TGTGCCAGCAGCACACCGACTAGGGCAACCTACAATGAGCAGTTCTTC. Translated: CASSTPTRATYNEQFF.

The rearrangement links TRBV2 to TRBJ1-2; the D gene is possibly TRBD1 (5 bases). The CDR3 runs 15 residues. V gave up 6 bases and J gave up 3 bases, with 17 bases separating them. CDR1 is SNHLY, CDR2 FYNNEI, per germline. The CDR3 sequence is CASRKDSSWDYGYTF. CDR3 DNA sequence: TGTGCCAGCAGAAAAGACAGTTCATGGGACTATGGCTACACCTTC.

The chain recombines TRBV1 with TRBJ1-4; no check of the table's D call, TRBD1, against the DNA was made. TRBV1 is assigned pseudogene status. The CDR3 covers 21 residues. CDR3 nucleotides: TGCACCAGCAGCCAAGAGGGCTCACCGGGACAGATCGGTGCAACTAATGAAAAACTGTTTTTT. Residues: CTSSQEGSPGQIGATNEKLFF.

The rearrangement uses TRBV2 and TRBJ2-5; 13 bases are a match to TRBD2. This CDR3 comprises 15 residues. Germline loops: CDR1 SNHLY, CDR2 FYNNEI. V lost 6 bases, J lost 2 bases, and 3 bases stayed unmatched. CDR3 region: CASRRLAGGQETQYF. In DNA, the CDR3 is TGTGCCAGCAGGCGACTAGCGGGGGGACAAGAGACCCAGTACTTC.

DNA for the CDR3: TGCGCCAGCAGCCTCGACATTGGAAACACCATATATTTT. It yields the protein CASSLDIGNTIYF. The chain recombines TRBV4-1 with TRBJ1-3, with no clear D. The V gene lost 4 bases and the J gene lost 3 bases, with 7 bases spanning the gap. The V gene's germline CDR1 is MGHRA and CDR2 YSYEKL. The CDR3 extends over 13 amino acids.

This chain connects TRBV6-1 to TRBJ2-1, with 7 positions matching TRBD1. V lost 11 bases and J lost 6; bases outside the gene matches: 13. CDR3 length: 14 residues. The V gene's germline CDR1 is MNHNS and CDR2 SASEGT. CDR3 nucleotides: TGTGCCGGGACAGTTCGGCTCGGAGGCAATGAGCAGTTCTTC. It specifies CAGTVRLGGNEQFF.

This sequence joins TRBV28 and TRBJ1-1, with D perhaps matching TRBD1 (5 bases). Trimming took 5 bases from V and 10 from J, leaving 17 bases between them. The germline V gene encodes CDR1 MDHEN and CDR2 SYDVKM. This CDR3 spans 13 amino acids. DNA for the CDR3: TGTGCCAGCAGTCCGGTACGAGGGGAGAGAGCTTTCTTT. Translated: CASSPVRGERAFF.

This rearrangement joins TRBV9 to TRBJ2-1, with D tentatively TRBD1 (6 bases). Germline CDR1 SGDLS, CDR2 YYNGEE. V lost 0 bases and J lost 9, with 13 bases in between. This CDR3 spans 14 amino acids. The CDR3 sequence is CASSVGGGTSEQFF. CDR3 sequence (DNA): TGTGCCAGCAGCGTAGGAGGGGGAACGAGTGAGCAGTTCTTC.

V and J are TRBV6-5 and TRBJ1-1; D not certain. V gave up 0 bases and J gave up 8 bases, with 10 bases separating them. CDR1 MNHEY and CDR2 SVGAGI come from the germline V gene. The CDR3 sequence is 13 residues long. The CDR3 DNA sequence: TGTGCCAGCAGTTACTCGCCCGGGAGAGAAGCTTTCTTT. The encoded protein is CASSYSPGREAFF.

The V gene is TRBV28, the J gene TRBJ2-7; D gene ambiguous. Germline V gene lookup returns CDR1 MDHEN and CDR2 SYDVKM. The CDR3 loop spans 12 amino acids. V gave up 4 bases and J gave up 6 bases, with 10 bases separating them. CDR3 sequence: CASSSLDFEQYF. Written as DNA, the CDR3 is TGTGCCAGCAGTTCATTAGATTTCGAGCAGTACTTC.

The gene calls are TRBV27 and TRBJ1-5, with 9 bases that match TRBD1. CDR3 size: 14 residues. Trimming at V came to 4 bases and at J to 4 bases, leaving 2 bases not matched to a gene. CDR1 is MNHEY and CDR2 is SMNVEV in the germline V gene (reference sequence). CDR3 nucleotide sequence: TGTGCCAGCAGTTCAGACAGGGGGAATCAGCCCCAGCATTTT. Translating gives CASSSDRGNQPQHF.

This clone appeared a single time. The rearrangement links TRBV27 to TRBJ2-7; possibly TRBD2 for D (6 bases). Germline V gene data show CDR1 as MNHEY and CDR2 as SMNVEV (reference sequence). Trimming cost V 5 bases and J 4 bases, with 12 bases left between them. The CDR3 has 13 amino acids. The CDR3 DNA is TGTGCCAGCAGTCAATGGGCGGGGTACGAGCAGTACTTC. It specifies CASSQWAGYEQYF.

V gene TRBV4-1 combines with J gene TRBJ2-7; tentatively, D is TRBD1 (5 bases). The V gene's germline CDR1 is MGHRA and CDR2 YSYEKL. The CDR3 runs 14 residues. V shed 1 base and J shed 3 bases, with 10 bases lying between them. CDR3 sequence reads: CASSQAMGLYEQYF. CDR3 DNA: TGCGCCAGCAGCCAAGCTATGGGGCTCTACGAGCAGTACTTC.

The CDR3 DNA reads as TGTGCCAGCAGCGAGGGACAGGGTGTGACTGAAGCTTTCTTT. It encodes CASSEGQGVTEAFF. The chain employs TRBV6-1 and TRBJ1-1, with 9 nucleotides matching TRBD1. Trimming removed 6 bases from V and 5 bases from J; junction bases left unmatched: 7. There are 14 residues in the CDR3. Germline CDR1 is MNHNS and CDR2 is SASEGT.

The rearrangement uses TRBV27 and TRBJ1-2, with 8 bases aligning to TRBD1. The CDR3 is made up of 17 amino acids. Germline CDR1 is MNHEY and CDR2 is SMNVEV (reference sequence). The junction had 11 bases not matched to a gene; V was cut back by 3 bases and J by 2 bases. CDR3 sequence reads: CASSFSGTGFSNYGYTF. CDR3 bases: TGTGCCAGCAGTTTTTCCGGGACAGGATTCTCAAACTATGGCTACACCTTC.

J is TRBJ2-1 and V is TRBV10-3; D is possibly TRBD2 (6 bases). CDR3 size: 12 residues. Germline V gene sequence: CDR1 ENHRY, CDR2 SYGVKD. V was shortened by 10 bases and J by 9 bases, with 16 bases between the two germline ends. CDR3 amino acids: CATLGGVTEQFF. As DNA, the CDR3 is TGTGCCACCTTGGGGGGAGTGACTGAGCAGTTCTTC.

The chain joins TRBV11-2 to TRBJ2-1; D gene uncertain. Between the trimmed V and J ends, which lost 8 bases and 0 bases, there was a span of 8 bases. Germline CDR1 reads SGHAT; CDR2 reads FQNNGV. This CDR3 spans 13 amino acids. The CDR3 is CASLQSSYNEQFF. As DNA, the CDR3 is TGTGCCAGCCTCCAGAGCTCCTACAATGAGCAGTTCTTC.

As concerns this clone: In the same sample, other DNA sequences code for this CDR3. The chain is built from TRBV15 and TRBJ2-1; D unclear. This CDR3 spans 12 amino acids. Trimming took 3 bases from V and 4 from J, leaving 4 bases between them. Germline V CDR1 and CDR2: LNHNV, YYDKDF (reference sequence). CDR3 sequence (DNA): TGTGCCACCAGCAGGGAATACAATGAGCAGTTCTTC. Amino acid sequence: CATSREYNEQFF.

As to this clone: Other DNA sequences within the sample encode an identical CDR3. This chain links TRBV9 with TRBJ2-3, with D possibly being TRBD2 (5 bases). Trimming removed 3 bases from V and 6 bases from J, with 8 bases in between. This CDR3 region has 12 residues. CDR1 and CDR2 from the germline V gene are SGDLS and YYNGEE. The CDR3 region is CASSDTRDTQYF. DNA of the CDR3: TGTGCCAGCAGCGACACTAGGGATACGCAGTATTTT.

This clone was recorded only once. V gene TRBV15 combines with J gene TRBJ2-2, with 9 positions matching TRBD2. This CDR3 region has 16 residues. V shed 2 bases and J 1 base; nucleotides not matched to a gene: 2. Germline V gene data show CDR1 as LNHNV and CDR2 as YYDKDF (reference sequence). Here the CDR3 DNA reads TGTGCCACCAGCAGAACGACTAGCGGGAACACCGGGGAGCTGTTTTTT. Protein: CATSRTTSGNTGELFF.

The CDR3 here is CASSYSTERALYEQYF. The CDR3 nucleotides are TGTGCCAGCAGTTACTCGACTGAACGGGCTCTATACGAGCAGTACTTC. The chain is built from TRBV6-6 and TRBJ2-7, with D hard to call. This CDR3 is built from 16 residues. Trimming cost V 0 bases and J 4 bases, with 16 bases left between them. Germline CDR1 MNHNY, CDR2 SVGAGI (reference sequence).

This chain connects TRBV19 to TRBJ2-1; 10 bases map to TRBD2. Germline values: CDR1 LNHDA, CDR2 SQIVND (reference sequence). V lost 5 bases to trimming and J lost 2 bases; unmatched junction nucleotides: 9. The CDR3 loop spans 17 amino acids. The DNA of the CDR3 is TGTGCCAGTAGTTCCCGAGGGAGCGGGAGGGCCTACAATGAGCAGTTCTTC. Translated, it gives CASSSRGSGRAYNEQFF.

The rearrangement joins TRBV18 to TRBJ2-7; D might be TRBD2 (5 bases). There are 13 residues in the CDR3. V lost 5 bases and J 2 bases, leaving 10 bases between the germline ends. Germline values: CDR1 KGHSH, CDR2 LQKENI. The CDR3 coding sequence is TGTGCCAGCTCATCGACTAACACCTACGAGCAGTACTTC. It is translated as CASSSTNTYEQYF.

The J gene is TRBJ1-5, the V gene TRBV11-2; 7 bases are a match to TRBD1. Losses at the gene ends were 5 bases for V and 7 bases for J; bases not matched to a gene: 8. CDR1 and CDR2 from the germline V gene are SGHAT and FQNNGV. The CDR3 totals 14 residues. This CDR3 reads CASSSRQGRQPQHF. CDR3 in DNA: TGTGCCAGCAGCAGTAGACAGGGCAGGCAGCCCCAGCATTTT.

J is TRBJ2-7 and V is TRBV11-2; perhaps D is TRBD1 or TRBD2 (6 bases each). The CDR3 loop spans 15 amino acids. Trimming took 8 bases from V and 2 from J, leaving 19 bases between them. Germline lookup yields CDR1 SGHAT and CDR2 FQNNGV. The CDR3 sequence: CASVRIVEGAYEQYF. CDR3 in DNA: TGTGCCAGCGTAAGAATCGTGGAGGGGGCCTACGAGCAGTACTTC.